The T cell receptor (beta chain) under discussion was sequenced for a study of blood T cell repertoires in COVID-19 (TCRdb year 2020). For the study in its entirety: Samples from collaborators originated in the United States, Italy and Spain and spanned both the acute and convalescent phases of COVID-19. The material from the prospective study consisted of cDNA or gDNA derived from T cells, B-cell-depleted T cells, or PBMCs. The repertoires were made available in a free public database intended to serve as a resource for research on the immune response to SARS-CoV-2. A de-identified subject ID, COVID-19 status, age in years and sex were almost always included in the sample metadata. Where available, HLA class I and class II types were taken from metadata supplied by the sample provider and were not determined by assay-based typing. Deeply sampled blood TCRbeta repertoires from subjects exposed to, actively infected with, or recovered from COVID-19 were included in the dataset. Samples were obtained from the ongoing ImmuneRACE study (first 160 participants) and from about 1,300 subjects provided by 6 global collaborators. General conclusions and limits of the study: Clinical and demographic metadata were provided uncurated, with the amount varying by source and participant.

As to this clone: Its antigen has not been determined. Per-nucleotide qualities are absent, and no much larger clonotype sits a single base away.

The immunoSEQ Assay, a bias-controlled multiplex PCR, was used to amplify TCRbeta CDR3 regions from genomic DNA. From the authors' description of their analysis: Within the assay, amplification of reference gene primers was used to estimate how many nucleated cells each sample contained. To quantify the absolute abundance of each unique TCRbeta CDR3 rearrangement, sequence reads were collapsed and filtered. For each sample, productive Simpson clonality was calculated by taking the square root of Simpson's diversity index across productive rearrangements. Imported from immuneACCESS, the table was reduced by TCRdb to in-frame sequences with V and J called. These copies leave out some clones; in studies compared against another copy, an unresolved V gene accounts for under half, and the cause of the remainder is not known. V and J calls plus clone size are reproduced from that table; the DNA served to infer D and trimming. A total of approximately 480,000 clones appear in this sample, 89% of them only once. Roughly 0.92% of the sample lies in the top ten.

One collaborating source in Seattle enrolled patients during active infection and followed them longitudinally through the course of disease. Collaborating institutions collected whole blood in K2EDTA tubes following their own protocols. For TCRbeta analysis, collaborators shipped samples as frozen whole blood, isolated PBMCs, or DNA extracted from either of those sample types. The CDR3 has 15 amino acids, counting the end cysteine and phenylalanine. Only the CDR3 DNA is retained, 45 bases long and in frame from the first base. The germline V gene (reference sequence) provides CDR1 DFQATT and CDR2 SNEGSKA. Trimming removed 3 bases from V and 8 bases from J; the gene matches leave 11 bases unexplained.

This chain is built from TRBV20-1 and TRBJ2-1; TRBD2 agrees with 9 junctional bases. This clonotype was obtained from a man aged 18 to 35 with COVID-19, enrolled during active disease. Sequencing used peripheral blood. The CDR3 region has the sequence CSASVLAGARDEQFF. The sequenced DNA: TGCAGTGCTAGTGTATTAGCGGGAGCTCGCGATGAGCAGTTCTTC.